This TCR beta chain was profiled in a study of blood T cell repertoires in COVID-19. Participants came from around 25 US areas, aged about 18 to 89 years. Participants' reported clinical history set cohort assignment. For recovered donors of Cohort 3, there were two negative PCRs, clearance, or symptom resolution. The CDR3 has 16 residues. Germline values: CDR1 MGHRA, CDR2 YSYEKL. The V end lost 5 bases, the J end lost 0 bases, and 16 bases lay between the germline ends. Using immunoSEQ multiplex PCR, the repertoire was profiled, and TCRdb retains in-frame clones only, with some absent. The data show some 200,000 clones, approximately 80% seen once.

The sequenced sample was PBMCs or T cells enriched from blood (not recorded which). V and J are TRBV4-1 and TRBJ1-2, with a weak D call TRBD1 (6 bases). The clonotype was recovered from a middle-aged man who had recovered from COVID-19. This CDR3 reads CASSSLIGTTNYGYTF. DNA of the CDR3: TGCGCCAGCAGCTCCCTGATAGGGACAACTAACTATGGCTACACCTTC.